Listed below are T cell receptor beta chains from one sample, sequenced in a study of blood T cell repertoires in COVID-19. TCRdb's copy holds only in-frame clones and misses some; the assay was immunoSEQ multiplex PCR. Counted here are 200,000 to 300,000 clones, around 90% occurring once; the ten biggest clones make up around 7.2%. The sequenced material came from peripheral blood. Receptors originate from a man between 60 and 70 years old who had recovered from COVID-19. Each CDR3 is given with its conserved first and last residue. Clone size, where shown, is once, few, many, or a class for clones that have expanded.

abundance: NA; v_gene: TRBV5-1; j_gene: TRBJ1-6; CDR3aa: CATSWPERVYNSPLHF
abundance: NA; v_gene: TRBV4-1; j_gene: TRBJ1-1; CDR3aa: CASSQERVLGMNTEAFF
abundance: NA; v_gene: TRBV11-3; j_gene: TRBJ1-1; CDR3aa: CASSPGGGNPTEAFF
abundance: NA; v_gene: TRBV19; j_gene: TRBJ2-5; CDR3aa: CASSPYLLAGGTETQYF
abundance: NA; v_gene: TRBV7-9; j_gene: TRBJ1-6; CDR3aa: CASSYKGGAGSPLHF
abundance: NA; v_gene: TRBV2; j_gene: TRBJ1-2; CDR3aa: CASSGQGNYGYTF
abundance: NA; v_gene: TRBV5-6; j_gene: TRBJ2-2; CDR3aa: CASSSLAGGPVGELFF
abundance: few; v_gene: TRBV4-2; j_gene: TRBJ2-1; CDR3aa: CASTKRGVNNEQFF
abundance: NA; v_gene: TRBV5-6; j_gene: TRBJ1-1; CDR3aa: CASSFGQGTEAFF
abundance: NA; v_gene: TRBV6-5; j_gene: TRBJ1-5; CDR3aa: CATCRVNQPQHF
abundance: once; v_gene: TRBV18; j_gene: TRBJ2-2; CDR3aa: CASSPLGGTGELFF
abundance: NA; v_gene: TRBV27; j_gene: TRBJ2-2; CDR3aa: CASSFSGGAFGELFF
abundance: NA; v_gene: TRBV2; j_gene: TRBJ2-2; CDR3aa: CASSPTGIRTGELFF
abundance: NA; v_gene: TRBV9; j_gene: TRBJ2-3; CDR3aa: CASSVVAGATDTQYF
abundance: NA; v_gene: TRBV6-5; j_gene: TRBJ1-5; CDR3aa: CASNPRQNNQPQHF
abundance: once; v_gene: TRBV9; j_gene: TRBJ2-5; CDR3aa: CASSVVPTGETQYF
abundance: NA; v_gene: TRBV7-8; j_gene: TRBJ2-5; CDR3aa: CASSLDVGRETQYF
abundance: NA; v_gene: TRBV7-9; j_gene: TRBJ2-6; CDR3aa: CASSRPTGRTGANVLTF
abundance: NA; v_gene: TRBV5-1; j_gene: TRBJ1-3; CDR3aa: CASSLVTGGGNTIYF
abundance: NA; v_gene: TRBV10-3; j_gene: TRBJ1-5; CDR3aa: CAIRELANQPQHF
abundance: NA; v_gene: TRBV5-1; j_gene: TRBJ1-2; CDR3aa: CASSPESRSLHYGYTF
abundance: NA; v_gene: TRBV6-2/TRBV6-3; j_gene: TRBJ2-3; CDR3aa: CASSYSIPLREGRTDTQYF
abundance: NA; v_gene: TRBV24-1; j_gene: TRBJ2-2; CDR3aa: CATSAPGQTNTGELFF
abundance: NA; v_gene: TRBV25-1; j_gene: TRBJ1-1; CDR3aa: CASSGLRTGTGGSEAFF
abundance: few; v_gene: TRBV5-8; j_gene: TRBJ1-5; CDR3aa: CASSLGSRQGYQPQHF